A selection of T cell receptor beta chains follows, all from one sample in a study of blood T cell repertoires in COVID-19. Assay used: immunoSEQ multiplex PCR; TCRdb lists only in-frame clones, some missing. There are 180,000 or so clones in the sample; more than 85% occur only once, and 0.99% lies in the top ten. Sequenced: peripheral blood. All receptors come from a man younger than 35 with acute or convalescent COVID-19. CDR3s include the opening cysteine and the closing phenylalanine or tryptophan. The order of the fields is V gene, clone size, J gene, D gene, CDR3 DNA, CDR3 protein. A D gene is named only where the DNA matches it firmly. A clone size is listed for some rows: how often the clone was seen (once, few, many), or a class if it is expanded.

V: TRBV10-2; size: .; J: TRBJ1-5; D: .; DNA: TGCGCCAGCGGGCAGGAAGCTCACCCTTATCAGCCCCAGCATTTT; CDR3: CASGQEAHPYQPQHF
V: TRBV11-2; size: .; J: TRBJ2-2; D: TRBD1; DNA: TGTGCCAGCAGCTTAGATACAGGGGTGAACACCGGGGAGCTGTTTTTT; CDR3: CASSLDTGVNTGELFF
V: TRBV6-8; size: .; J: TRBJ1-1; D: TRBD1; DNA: TGTGCCAGCAGCCGAAAACCACAGGGGGCAGACACTGAAGCTTTCTTT; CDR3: CASSRKPQGADTEAFF
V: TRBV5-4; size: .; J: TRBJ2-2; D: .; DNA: TGTGCCAGCAGCCGGGACTTCTGGGAGCTGTTTTTT; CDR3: CASSRDFWELFF
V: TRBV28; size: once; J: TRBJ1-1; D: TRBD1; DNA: TGTGCCAGCAGTTTATCAGGACAGGTTTTGGCTGAAGCTTTCTTT; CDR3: CASSLSGQVLAEAFF
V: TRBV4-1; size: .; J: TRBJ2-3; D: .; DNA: TGCGCCAGCAGCCAAGCGGGAGTTAGCACAGATACGCAGTATTTT; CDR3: CASSQAGVSTDTQYF
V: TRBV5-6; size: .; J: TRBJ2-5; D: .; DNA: TGTGCCAGCAGCAGGGATCCGACAGCGCAAGAGACCCAGTACTTC; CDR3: CASSRDPTAQETQYF
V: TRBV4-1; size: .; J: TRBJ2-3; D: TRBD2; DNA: TGCGCCAGCAGCCAACCGGGACTAGCGGGGAACACAGATACGCAGTATTTT; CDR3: CASSQPGLAGNTDTQYF
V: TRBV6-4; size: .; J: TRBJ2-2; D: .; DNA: TGTGCCAGCAGTCCGGACAGCTCCTTCGGGGAGCTGTTTTTT; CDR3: CASSPDSSFGELFF
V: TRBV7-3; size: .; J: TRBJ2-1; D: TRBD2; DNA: TGTGCCAGCAGCTTGACTAGCGGGGGGGCCCACAATGAGCAGTTCTTC; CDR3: CASSLTSGGAHNEQFF
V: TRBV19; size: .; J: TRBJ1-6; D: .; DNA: TGTGCCAGTACGGCCCAGGGCTATAATTCACCCCTCCACTTT; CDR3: CASTAQGYNSPLHF
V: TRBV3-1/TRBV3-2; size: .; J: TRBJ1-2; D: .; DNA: TGTGCCAGCAGCCAAGATGTAATAAGGGGTAGCTACACCTTC; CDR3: CASSQDVIRGSYTF
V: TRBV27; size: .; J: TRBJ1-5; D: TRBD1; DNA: TGTGCCACCCAGACAGGGGATAGCAATCAGCCCCAGCATTTT; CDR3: CATQTGDSNQPQHF
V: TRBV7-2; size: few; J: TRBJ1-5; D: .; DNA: TGTGCCAGCAGCTTTCGGGGCAATCAGCCCCAGCATTTT; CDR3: CASSFRGNQPQHF
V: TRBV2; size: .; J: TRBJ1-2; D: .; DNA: TGTGCCAGCAGCGCGCCAAGGGACACAAGGGACTATAGCTACACCTTC; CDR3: CASSAPRDTRDYSYTF
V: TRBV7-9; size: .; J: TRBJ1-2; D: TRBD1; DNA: TGTGCCAGCAGCACGGACAGGTGGAGGGGCTACACCTTC; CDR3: CASSTDRWRGYTF
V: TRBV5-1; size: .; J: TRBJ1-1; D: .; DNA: TGCGCCAGCAGCTTGGCCACAGCACCCACTTCGAACACTGAAGCTTTCTTT; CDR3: CASSLATAPTSNTEAFF
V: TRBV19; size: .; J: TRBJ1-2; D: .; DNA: TGTGCCAGCACGCCCTCCTGGACTATTAACTATGGCTACACCTTC; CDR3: CASTPSWTINYGYTF
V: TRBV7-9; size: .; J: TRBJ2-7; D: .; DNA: TGTGCCAGCAGCCGTACAGAGATTCCCTACGAGCAGTACTTC; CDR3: CASSRTEIPYEQYF
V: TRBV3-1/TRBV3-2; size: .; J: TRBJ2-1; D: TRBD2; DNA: TGTGCCAGCAGCCATATCTTATGGGGACTAGCGGGGGGCAAAAGCTCCTACAATGAGCAGTTCTTC; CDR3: CASSHILWGLAGGKSSYNEQFF
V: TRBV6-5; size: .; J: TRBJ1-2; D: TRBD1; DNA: TGTGCCAGCAGTTACTTTACAGGGGGTAAAATCGGTGGCTACACCTTC; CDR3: CASSYFTGGKIGGYTF
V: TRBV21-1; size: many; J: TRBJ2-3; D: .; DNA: TGTGCCAGCAGCAAAGACAGGGGCACAGATACGCAGTATTTT; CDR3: CASSKDRGTDTQYF
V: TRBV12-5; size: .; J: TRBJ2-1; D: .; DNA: TGTGCTAGTGCCTTAGGGGCCGGGCAGTTCTTC; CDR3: CASALGAGQFF
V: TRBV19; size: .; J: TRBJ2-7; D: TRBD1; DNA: TGTGCCAGTAGTATAGATGGCAGGGGGTACGAGCAGTACTTC; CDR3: CASSIDGRGYEQYF
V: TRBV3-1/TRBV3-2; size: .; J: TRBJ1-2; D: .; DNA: TGTGCCAGCAGCCCGACAGAGAACTATGGCTACACCTTC; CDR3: CASSPTENYGYTF
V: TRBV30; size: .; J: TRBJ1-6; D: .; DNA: TGTGCCTGGAGCGACACTCAGAGCTCCTATAATTCACCCCTCCACTTT; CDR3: CAWSDTQSSYNSPLHF
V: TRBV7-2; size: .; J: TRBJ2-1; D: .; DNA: TGTGCCAGCAGCTTAGTATCAGGGCAGGCCAATGAGCAGTTCTTC; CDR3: CASSLVSGQANEQFF
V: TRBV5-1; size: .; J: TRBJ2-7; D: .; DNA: TGCGCCAGCAGCCCGGACTTTAGCTCCTACGAGCAGTACTTC; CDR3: CASSPDFSSYEQYF
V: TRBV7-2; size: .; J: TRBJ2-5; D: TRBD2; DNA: TGTGCCAGCAGCTTAGGCACAGTCAGACTAGCGGGGGTACAAGAGACCCAGTACTTC; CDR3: CASSLGTVRLAGVQETQYF
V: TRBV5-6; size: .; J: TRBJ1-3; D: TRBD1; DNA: TGTGCCAGCAGCTTTAGGACAGGGACTGGAAACACCATATATTTT; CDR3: CASSFRTGTGNTIYF
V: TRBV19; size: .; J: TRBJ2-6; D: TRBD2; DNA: TGTGCCAGTACCGGGGGGGCGAAGGGAGCCAACGTCCTGACTTTC; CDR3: CASTGGAKGANVLTF
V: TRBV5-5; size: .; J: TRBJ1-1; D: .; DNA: TGTGCCAGCAGCCCCGGGGGTACTGAAGCTTTCTTT; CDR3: CASSPGGTEAFF
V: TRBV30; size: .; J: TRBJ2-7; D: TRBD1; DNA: TGTGCCTGGAGTGGGGGACAGGGTCACGAGCAGTACTTC; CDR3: CAWSGGQGHEQYF
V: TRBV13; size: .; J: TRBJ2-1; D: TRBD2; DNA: TGTGCCAGCAGCTTCGGCCTAGCGGGGGGGCTAGGTGAGCAGTTCTTC; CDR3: CASSFGLAGGLGEQFF
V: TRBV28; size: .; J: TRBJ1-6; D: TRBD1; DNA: TGTGCCAGCATCCGGGACAGAGGTTCACCCCTCCACTTT; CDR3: CASIRDRGSPLHF
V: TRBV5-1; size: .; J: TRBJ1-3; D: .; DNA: TGCGCCAGCAGCTACAGCACTGGAAACACCATATATTTT; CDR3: CASSYSTGNTIYF
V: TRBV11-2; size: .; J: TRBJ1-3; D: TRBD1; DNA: TGTGCCAGCAGCCTCCGGGACAGGGTGTCTGGAAACACCATATATTTT; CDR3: CASSLRDRVSGNTIYF
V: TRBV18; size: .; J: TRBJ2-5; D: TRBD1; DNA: TGTGCCAGCTCACCAACGGGACAGGGCAAGACCCAGTACTTC; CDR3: CASSPTGQGKTQYF
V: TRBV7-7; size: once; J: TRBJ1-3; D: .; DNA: TGTGCCAGCAGCTTATCTCTAAGCTCTGGAAACACCATATATTTT; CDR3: CASSLSLSSGNTIYF
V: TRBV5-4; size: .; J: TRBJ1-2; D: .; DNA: TGTGCCAGCACCCTAGACTTCACGGTAAACTATGGCTACACCTTC; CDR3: CASTLDFTVNYGYTF
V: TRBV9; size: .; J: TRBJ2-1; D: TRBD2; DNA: TGTGCCAGCACTCCAGGGGCAGTAGCGGGGGGCCAGGCGAATGAGCAGTTCTTC; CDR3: CASTPGAVAGGQANEQFF
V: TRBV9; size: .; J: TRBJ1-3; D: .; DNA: TGTGCCAGCAGCGTAGTGCAGGGTTTTGGAAACACCATATATTTT; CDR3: CASSVVQGFGNTIYF
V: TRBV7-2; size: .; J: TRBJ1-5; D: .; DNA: TGTGCCAGCAGCCCCCACTTTGTGCGTCAGCCCCAGCATTTT; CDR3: CASSPHFVRQPQHF
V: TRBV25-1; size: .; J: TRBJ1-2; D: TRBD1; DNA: TGTGCCAGCAGTGAATCACGAGGGGGCAGGGACTATGGCTACACCTTC; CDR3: CASSESRGGRDYGYTF
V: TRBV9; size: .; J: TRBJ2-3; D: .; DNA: TGTGCCAGCAGCGTAGGGGGACTTAGCACAGATACGCAGTATTTT; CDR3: CASSVGGLSTDTQYF
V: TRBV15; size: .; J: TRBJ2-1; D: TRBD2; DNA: TGTGCCACCAGCAGAGATGTACTAGCGGGGGGGCTTAATGAGCAGTTCTTC; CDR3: CATSRDVLAGGLNEQFF
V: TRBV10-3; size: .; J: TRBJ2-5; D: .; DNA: TGTGCCATCAAAGAGGGTAGCGCAGAGACCCAGTACTTC; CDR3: CAIKEGSAETQYF
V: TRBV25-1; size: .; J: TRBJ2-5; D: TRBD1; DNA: TGTGCCAGCAGTGAATGGGACAGCCAAGAGACCCAGTACTTC; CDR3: CASSEWDSQETQYF
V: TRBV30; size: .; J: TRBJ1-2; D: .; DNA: TGTGCCTGGAGTTCTGTTTCGGGTAACTATGGCTACACCTTC; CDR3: CAWSSVSGNYGYTF
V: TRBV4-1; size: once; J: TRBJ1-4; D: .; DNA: TGCGCCAGCAGCCAAGATTACGGGAACAGAGCTTTAGGAAAACTGTTTTTT; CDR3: CASSQDYGNRALGKLFF
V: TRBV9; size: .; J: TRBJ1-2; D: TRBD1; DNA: TGTGCCAGCAGCGTAGCTGGGACAGCTAACTATGGCTACACCTTC; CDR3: CASSVAGTANYGYTF
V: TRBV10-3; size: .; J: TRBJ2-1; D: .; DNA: TGTGCCATCAGTGAGTCGGGGGGCTCCTACAATGAGCAGTTCTTC; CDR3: CAISESGGSYNEQFF